A few counts support the clone carrying this T cell receptor beta chain. Its antigen is not identified. This entry comes from a study of T cell repertoires in cytomegalovirus infection. The overall study: CMV infection and matching HLA type were both indicated by public TCR beta signatures.

TCRdb reprocessed the reads via MiXCR and lists one record per CDR3 protein. The table shows 400,000 to 600,000 distinct CDR3 sequences, with about 44% occurring only once. Germline values: CDR1 MDHEN, CDR2 SYDVKM. The CDR3 is made up of 14 amino acids. With 5 bases removed from V and 7 bases from J, the gap between germline ends came to 15 bases. The receptor's source is a human donor in good health (CMV status not recorded). Some clones in this sample may be carry-over from other donors' samples. The sample in question was cultured PBMCs, obtained from culture after CMV antigen stimulation. The chain is built from TRBV28 and TRBJ2-1; unclear D gene. CDR3 DNA: TGTGCCAGCAGTCTCGCCTCGCGGCGGAATGAGCAGTTCTTC. This translates into CASSLASRRNEQFF.